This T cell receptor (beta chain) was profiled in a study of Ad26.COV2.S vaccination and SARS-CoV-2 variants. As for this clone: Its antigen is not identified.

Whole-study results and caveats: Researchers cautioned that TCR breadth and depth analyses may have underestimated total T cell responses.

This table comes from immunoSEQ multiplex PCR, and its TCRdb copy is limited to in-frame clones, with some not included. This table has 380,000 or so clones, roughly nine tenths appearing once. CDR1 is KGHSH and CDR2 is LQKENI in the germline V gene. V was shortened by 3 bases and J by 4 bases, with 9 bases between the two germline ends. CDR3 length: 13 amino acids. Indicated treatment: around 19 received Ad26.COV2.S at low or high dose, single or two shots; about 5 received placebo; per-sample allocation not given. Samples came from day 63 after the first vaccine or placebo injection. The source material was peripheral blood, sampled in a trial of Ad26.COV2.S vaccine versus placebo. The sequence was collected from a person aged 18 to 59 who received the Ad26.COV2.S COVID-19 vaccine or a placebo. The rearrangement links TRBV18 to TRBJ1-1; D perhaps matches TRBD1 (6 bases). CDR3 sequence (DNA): TGTGCCAGCTCACCTACAGGGCGCACTGAAGCTTTCTTT. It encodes CASSPTGRTEAFF.